Listed here are 21 T cell receptor beta chains from one sample, sequenced in a study of blood T cell repertoires in COVID-19. The assay was immunoSEQ multiplex PCR, and TCRdb's table has in-frame clones only and misses some. The table includes roughly 230,000 clones, 80% to 90% detected once. The sample was peripheral blood. The receptors derive from a man aged 35 to 55 with acute or convalescent COVID-19.

The chain employs TRBV4-1 and TRBJ1-4; a weak D match, TRBD1 (6 bases). The CDR3 consists of 14 residues. Germline V CDR1 and CDR2: MGHRA, YSYEKL. V shed 8 bases and J shed 5 bases, with 15 bases lying between them. The CDR3 nucleotides read TGCGCCAGCGGGTTTACAAGGGGGAATGAAAAACTGTTTTTT. Translating it yields CASGFTRGNEKLFF.

The rearrangement uses TRBV2 and TRBJ1-1, with 9 bases identical to TRBD1. Germline V CDR1 and CDR2: SNHLY, FYNNEI. This CDR3 has 15 amino acids. After removal of 4 bases from V and 5 bases from J, the junction contained 8 bases not matched to a gene. This chain's CDR3 is CASSATGGAGTEAFF. Here the CDR3 DNA reads TGTGCCAGCAGTGCCACAGGGGGCGCGGGGACTGAAGCTTTCTTT.

In regard to this clone: This specimen includes other DNA sequences encoding the same CDR3. The chain uses TRBV7-2 and TRBJ2-5; no firm D call. The V end lost 5 bases, the J end lost 1 base, and 11 bases lay between the germline ends. Germline assignment: CDR1 SGHTA and CDR2 FQGNSA. This CDR3 comprises 14 residues. The CDR3 spells CASSPDRVQETQYF. DNA for the CDR3: TGTGCCAGCAGCCCCGACCGGGTCCAAGAGACCCAGTACTTC.

This clone turned up a few times. This sequence joins TRBV11-2 and TRBJ2-1; D is undetermined. Trimming took off 0 bases at V and 3 bases at J, with 6 bases between the two ends. Germline V lookup: CDR1 SGHAT, CDR2 FQNNGV. The CDR3 spans 14 residues. The CDR3 protein is CASSLDYNYNEQFF. As DNA, the CDR3 is TGTGCCAGCAGCTTAGATTATAACTACAATGAGCAGTTCTTC.

The gene calls are TRBV12-5 and TRBJ1-5; D is uncertain. The CDR3 runs 11 residues. Between the trimmed V and J ends, which lost 5 bases and 5 bases, there was a span of 4 bases. Germline V gives CDR1 LGHNT, CDR2 FRNRAP. The CDR3 loop is CASGLDQPQHF. CDR3 DNA: TGTGCTAGTGGTCTCGATCAGCCCCAGCATTTT.

In this sample, this clone turned up once. The rearrangement joins TRBV7-3 to TRBJ1-3, with a weak D call TRBD1 (6 bases). There are 13 residues in the CDR3. Germline V lookup: CDR1 SGHTA, CDR2 FQGTGA. The V end was cut by 5 bases, the J end by 9 bases, with 14 bases between. The DNA of the CDR3 is TGTGCCAGCAGCAACGGACAGCGAGGCACCATATATTTT. This sequence encodes CASSNGQRGTIYF. Drawing the rest from reference TRBV7-3 and TRBJ1-3, the complete variable domain is GAGVSQTPSNKVTEKGKYVELRCDPISGHTALYWYRQSLGQGPEFLIYFQGTGAADDSGLPNDRFFAVRPEGSVSTLKIQRTERGDSAVYLCASSNGQRGTIYFGEGSWLTVV.

This clone has a single count. The chain carries TRBV5-1 and TRBJ1-2; TRBD1 matches 10 bases. V gave up 4 bases and J gave up 8 bases; unmatched junction bases: 11. The germline V gene has CDR1 SGHRS and CDR2 YFSETQ. CDR3 length equals 15 residues. The CDR3 spells CASSASGTGAKGYTF. In DNA, the CDR3 is TGCGCCAGCAGCGCTTCCGGGACAGGGGCGAAGGGCTACACCTTC.

This clone was found once. V usage is TRBV27 and J usage is TRBJ2-1, with 11 bases identical to TRBD2. The CDR3 sequence is 15 residues long. Per germline, CDR1 MNHEY and CDR2 SMNVEV (reference sequence). With V trimmed by 1 base and J by 7 bases, 3 bases remained unmatched. CDR3 coding DNA: TGTGCCAGCAGTTTATACCCTAGCGGGGGGAATGAGCAGTTCTTC. Protein: CASSLYPSGGNEQFF.

This chain links TRBV7-6 with TRBJ1-1; maybe TRBD1 (5 bases). Trimming removed 1 base from V and 2 bases from J, with 8 bases in between. CDR1 and CDR2 from the germline V gene are SGHVS and FNYEAQ. The CDR3 length is 14 residues. The CDR3 DNA sequence: TGTGCCAGCAGCTTAGTTACAGGAAACACTGAAGCTTTCTTT. This gives the protein CASSLVTGNTEAFF.

The chain uses TRBV6-1 and TRBJ1-5; D is uncertain. The V and J ends lost 1 base and 2 bases respectively, with 12 bases between them. Germline V lookup: CDR1 MNHNS, CDR2 SASEGT. The CDR3 consists of 16 residues. The CDR3 bases are TGTGCCAGCAGTGAAGTTCGAGGAATTGGCAATCAGCCCCAGCATTTT. It translates to CASSEVRGIGNQPQHF.

The V gene is TRBV6-5, the J gene TRBJ2-7; tentative D call: TRBD2 (5 bases). Per the germline V gene, CDR1 is MNHEY and CDR2 is SVGAGI. This CDR3 is 13 amino acids long. Trimming removed 8 bases from V and 2 bases from J, with 13 bases in between. As DNA, the CDR3 is TGTGCCAGCTTACTAGAAAGGACCTACGAGCAGTACTTC. Protein sequence: CASLLERTYEQYF.

Comments on this clone: The sample holds other DNA sequences that translate to the same CDR3. The J gene is TRBJ1-4, the V gene TRBV18; tentatively, D is TRBD1 (5 bases). Germline CDR1 and CDR2: KGHSH and LQKENI. The length of the CDR3 is 13 residues. Deletions cut 2 bases from V and 7 bases from J, with 8 bases between. The CDR3 DNA reads as TGTGCCAGCTCACCAGGGGCAGGTGAAAAACTGTTTTTT. The encoded protein is CASSPGAGEKLFF.

The chain links TRBV5-4 to TRBJ2-7; 9 bases map to TRBD1. The CDR3 sequence is 15 residues long. CDR1 and CDR2 (germline): SGHNT, YYREEE (reference sequence). The trim removed 4 bases at V and 0 bases at J, leaving 5 bases unmatched. The CDR3 here is CASSPGTGPSYEQYF. CDR3 nucleotides: TGTGCCAGCAGCCCCGGGACAGGGCCCTCCTACGAGCAGTACTTC.

The chain joins TRBV12-3 or TRBV12-4 to TRBJ2-2; D gene unclear. The CDR3 extends over 13 amino acids. Trimming shortened V by 3 bases and J by 5 bases, and 7 bases separated the two germline ends. The CDR3 spells CASSFKRTGELFF. The CDR3 DNA reads as TGTGCCAGCAGTTTTAAGCGTACCGGGGAGCTGTTTTTT.

The rearrangement links TRBV30 to TRBJ1-5; 7 bases are shared with TRBD1. The CDR3 loop spans 13 amino acids. Germline V gene lookup returns CDR1 GTSNPN and CDR2 SVGIG (reference sequence). After removal of 3 bases from V and 4 bases from J, the junction contained 3 bases not matched to a gene. DNA of the CDR3: TGTGCCTGGAGGGGGACAGTTAATCAGCCCCAGCATTTT. This gives the protein CAWRGTVNQPQHF.

This chain uses TRBV5-5 with TRBJ1-4, with D uncertain. V was pared by 2 bases and J by 6 bases, with 5 bases between. The V gene's germline CDR1 is SGHKS and CDR2 YYEKEE (reference sequence). The length of the CDR3 is 12 residues. The DNA for the CDR3 is TGTGCCAGCAGCTTAGCCGATGAAAAACTGTTTTTT. This codes for CASSLADEKLFF.

This sequence joins TRBV6-2 or TRBV6-3 and TRBJ1-1, with D perhaps matching TRBD1 (6 bases). The CDR3 extends over 14 amino acids. Trimming removed 5 bases at V and 11 bases at J, with 21 bases between. The V gene's germline CDR1 is MNHEY and CDR2 SVGEGT. The CDR3 loop reads CASSTYRDTVGAFF. The CDR3 coding sequence is TGTGCCAGCAGTACATACCGGGACACCGTAGGGGCTTTCTTT.

The chain carries TRBV9 and TRBJ1-5, with unresolved D. Germline-derived CDR1 and CDR2 are SGDLS and YYNGEE. The CDR3 totals 15 residues. The ends were cut back, 0 bases at V and 2 bases at J, with 9 bases in the middle. As DNA, the CDR3 is TGTGCCAGCAGCGTAGACGGTGTTGGCAATCAGCCCCAGCATTTT. This sequence encodes CASSVDGVGNQPQHF.

This clone was observed once. The V call is TRBV6-5, the J call TRBJ1-6; 7 bases map to TRBD1. J was trimmed by 5 bases and V by 6 bases; bases with no gene match: 7. The CDR3 is made up of 15 amino acids. Germline V CDR1 and CDR2: MNHEY, SVGAGI. The CDR3 reads CASRGRDSHNSPLHF. As DNA, the CDR3 is TGTGCCAGCAGGGGCCGGGACAGCCATAATTCACCCCTCCACTTT.

This chain joins TRBV7-9 and TRBJ1-2; D is ambiguous. V was clipped by 5 bases and J by 1 base, with 20 bases between them. CDR1 and CDR2 (germline): SEHNR, FQNEAQ (reference sequence). The CDR3 has 17 residues. CDR3 loop: CASSAPRALADNYGYTF. In DNA form, the CDR3 reads TGTGCCAGCAGCGCGCCCCGCGCCCTCGCGGATAACTATGGCTACACCTTC.

CDR3 coding DNA: TGCAGCGTTGGGTATGTAGGGGGTAACACTGAAGCTTTCTTT. This encodes CSVGYVGGNTEAFF. This rearrangement joins TRBV29-1 to TRBJ1-1; tentatively, D is TRBD1 (6 bases). V lost 4 bases to trimming and J lost 2 bases, with 14 bases between them. The CDR3 runs to 14 residues. Germline V gene sequence: CDR1 SQVTM, CDR2 ANQGSEA.